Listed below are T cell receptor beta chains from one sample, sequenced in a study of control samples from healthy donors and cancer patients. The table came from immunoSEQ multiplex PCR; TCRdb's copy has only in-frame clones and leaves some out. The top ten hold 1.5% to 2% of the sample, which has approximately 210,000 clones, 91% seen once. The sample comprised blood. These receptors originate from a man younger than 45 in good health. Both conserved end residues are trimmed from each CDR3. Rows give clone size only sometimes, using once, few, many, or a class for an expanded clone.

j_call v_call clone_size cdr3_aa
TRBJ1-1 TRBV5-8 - ASSSRPGLQAWYTEAF
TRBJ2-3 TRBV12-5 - ASGRGPSTDTQY
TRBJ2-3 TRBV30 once AWSVGLAGRDTQY
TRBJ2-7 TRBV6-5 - ASSAQGPLEQY
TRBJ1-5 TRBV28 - ASSFRQGNSNQPQH
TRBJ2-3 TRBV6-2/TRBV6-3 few ASSKGQNTDTQY
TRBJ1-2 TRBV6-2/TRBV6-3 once ASSYSTSGTGTNYGYT
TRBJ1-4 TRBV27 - ASSSGTTNEKLF
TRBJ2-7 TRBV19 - ASSMEDRLAEQY
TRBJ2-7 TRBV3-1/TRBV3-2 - ASSQVSGYEQY
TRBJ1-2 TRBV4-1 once ASSQPGPYGYT
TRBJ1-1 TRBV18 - ASSPPVRDKAF
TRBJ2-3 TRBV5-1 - ASSLGGPTDTQY
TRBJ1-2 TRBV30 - AWSGLANYGYT
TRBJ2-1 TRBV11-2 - ASSLESDSGGSYNEQF
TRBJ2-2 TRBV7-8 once ASSSSLTSGAGRGELF
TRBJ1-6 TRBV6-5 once ASSYSTAGDSPLH
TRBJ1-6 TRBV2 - ASSDRGGNYNSPLH
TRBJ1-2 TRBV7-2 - ASSPPGGRNYGYT
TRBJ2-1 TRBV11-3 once ASSLDLQRGNEQF
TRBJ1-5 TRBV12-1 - ASSLHPGPSNQPQH
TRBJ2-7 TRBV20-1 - SARVTDEQY
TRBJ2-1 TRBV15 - ATSRGGGGAYNEQF
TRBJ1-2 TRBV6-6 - ASSGLYGNGYT
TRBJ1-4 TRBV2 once ASSKQGTNEKLF
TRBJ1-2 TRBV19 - ASTRGASYGYT